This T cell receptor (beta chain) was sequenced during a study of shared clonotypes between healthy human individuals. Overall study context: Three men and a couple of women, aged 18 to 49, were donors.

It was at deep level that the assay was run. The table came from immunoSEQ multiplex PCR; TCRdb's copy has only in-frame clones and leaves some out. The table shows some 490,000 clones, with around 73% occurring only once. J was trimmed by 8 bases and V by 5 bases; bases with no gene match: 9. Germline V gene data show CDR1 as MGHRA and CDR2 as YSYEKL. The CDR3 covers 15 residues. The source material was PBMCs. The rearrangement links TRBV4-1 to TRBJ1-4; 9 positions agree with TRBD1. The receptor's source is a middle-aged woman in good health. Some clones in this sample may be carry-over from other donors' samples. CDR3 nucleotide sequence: TGCGCCAGCAGCGGAATACAGGGGGCACGAGAAAAACTGTTTTTT. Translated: CASSGIQGAREKLFF.